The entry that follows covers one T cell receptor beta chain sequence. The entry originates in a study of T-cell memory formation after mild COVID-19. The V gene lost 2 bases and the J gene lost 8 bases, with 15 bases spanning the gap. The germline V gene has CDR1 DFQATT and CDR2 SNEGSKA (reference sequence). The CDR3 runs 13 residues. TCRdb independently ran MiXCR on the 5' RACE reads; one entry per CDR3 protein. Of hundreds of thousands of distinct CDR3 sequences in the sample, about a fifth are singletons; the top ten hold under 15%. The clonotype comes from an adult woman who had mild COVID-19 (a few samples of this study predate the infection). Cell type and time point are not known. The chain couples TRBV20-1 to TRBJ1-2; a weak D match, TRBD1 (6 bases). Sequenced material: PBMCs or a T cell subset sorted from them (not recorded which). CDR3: CSARRGQGEGYTF. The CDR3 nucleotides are TGCAGTGCTAGACGGGGGCAGGGCGAGGGCTACACCTTC.